These 25 T cell receptor beta chains were all obtained from the same sample, sequenced in a study of T cell responses to AZD1222 COVID-19 vaccine. Some clones are missing from TCRdb's copy, which holds only in-frame ones; the method was immunoSEQ multiplex PCR. The table has approximately 190,000 clones, 94% seen once; the top ten hold 9.2%. Sequenced material: peripheral blood, taken on day 0 of AZD1222 vaccination. All receptors come from an adult in good health.

This clone was seen a single time. The chain joins TRBV7-3 to TRBJ2-2; 9 bases fit TRBD2. The V and J ends lost 5 bases and 2 bases, in that order; junction bases with no gene match: 6. Per germline, CDR1 SGHTA and CDR2 FQGTGA. The CDR3 length is 16 residues. The CDR3 nucleotides read TGTGCCAGCAGCCCACATAGCGGGGGAAACACCGGGGAGCTGTTTTTT. It yields the protein CASSPHSGGNTGELFF. Drawing the rest from reference TRBV7-3 and TRBJ2-2, the complete variable domain is GAGVSQTPSNKVTEKGKYVELRCDPISGHTALYWYRQSLGQGPEFLIYFQGTGAADDSGLPNDRFFAVRPEGSVSTLKIQRTERGDSAVYLCASSPHSGGNTGELFFGEGSRLTVL.

The J gene is TRBJ2-2, the V gene TRBV7-8; the D is unclear. The CDR3 is 14 residues long. CDR1 and CDR2 (germline): SGHVS, FQNEAQ. Trimming removed 1 base at V and 5 bases at J, with 8 bases between. The DNA for the CDR3 is TGTGCCAGCAGCTTAGGATTGGGGACCGGGGAGCTGTTTTTT. Translated: CASSLGLGTGELFF.

The chain is built from TRBV28 and TRBJ1-4; possible D gene TRBD1, 6 bases. This CDR3 spans 14 amino acids. Per germline, CDR1 MDHEN and CDR2 SYDVKM. The ends were cut back, 6 bases at V and 7 bases at J, with 15 bases in the middle. This chain's CDR3 is CASRPGTFSEKLFF. The CDR3 DNA reads TGTGCCAGCAGACCCGGGACATTCAGTGAAAAACTGTTTTTT.

This chain joins TRBV21-1 and TRBJ2-1; the table's TRBD1 call for D was not verified on the DNA. TRBV21-1 is described as a pseudogene. This CDR3 contains 13 residues. Written as DNA, the CDR3 is TGTGCCAGCCGGGACAGGGGGTACAATGAGCAGTTCTTC. This codes for CASRDRGYNEQFF.

The gene calls are TRBV5-4 and TRBJ2-5; 7 bases agree with TRBD1. This CDR3 has 13 residues. V trimming: 4 bases; J trimming: 3 bases; junction bases outside the gene matches: 3. Germline V gene lookup returns CDR1 SGHNT and CDR2 YYREEE (reference sequence). CDR3 sequence: CASSRTGEETQYF. The CDR3 nucleotides read TGTGCCAGCAGCCGGACAGGAGAAGAGACCCAGTACTTC.

The rearrangement joins TRBV7-3 to TRBJ2-1; D ambiguous. V lost 0 bases and J 0 bases, leaving 15 bases between the germline ends. Germline lookup yields CDR1 SGHTA and CDR2 FQGTGA. The CDR3 is 18 amino acids. CDR3 residues: CASSLTIRDFSSYNEQFF. The CDR3 nucleotides read TGTGCCAGCAGCTTAACGATAAGGGATTTTTCCTCCTACAATGAGCAGTTCTTC.

The CDR3 DNA sequence: TGTGCCAGCACCTCACAGGGGGCGGGTCAGCCCCAGCATTTT. Its translation is CASTSQGAGQPQHF. The gene calls are TRBV6-6 and TRBJ1-5; 9 bases are shared with TRBD1. Per the germline V gene, CDR1 is MNHNY and CDR2 is SVGAGI (reference sequence). J was trimmed by 6 bases and V by 7 bases; bases with no gene match: 7. The CDR3 is made up of 14 amino acids.

The J gene is TRBJ1-1, the V gene TRBV9; 7 nucleotides match TRBD1. Per germline, CDR1 SGDLS and CDR2 YYNGEE. The CDR3 totals 16 residues. V trimming: 4 bases; J trimming: 4 bases; junction bases outside the gene matches: 13. CDR3 amino acids: CASSQGEGARITEAFF. CDR3 nucleotide sequence: TGTGCCAGCAGCCAAGGGGAGGGGGCGCGAATCACTGAAGCTTTCTTT.

The V call is TRBV3-1 (or the pseudogene TRBV3-2), the J call TRBJ2-2; TRBD2 matches at 7 bases. Trimming removed 8 bases from V and 5 bases from J; junction bases left unmatched: 14. Per germline, CDR1 LGHDT and CDR2 YNNKEL (reference sequence). CDR3 length equals 16 residues. CDR3 region: CASLLSSGTGTGELFF. The CDR3 coding sequence is TGTGCCAGCCTACTCTCAAGCGGGACTGGGACCGGGGAGCTGTTTTTT.

The rearrangement links TRBV28 to TRBJ1-2, with D unclear. V lost 3 bases and J 4 bases, leaving 12 bases between the germline ends. Germline loops: CDR1 MDHEN, CDR2 SYDVKM. This CDR3 has 14 residues. Here the CDR3 DNA reads TGTGCCAGCAGTTTTAGTTGGTCCGGCTATGGCTACACCTTC. Translated, it gives CASSFSWSGYGYTF.

Notes on this clone: The same CDR3 arises from other DNA sequences in this sample as well. In DNA, the CDR3 is TGTGCCAGCAGTGAGGGACAGGGGAATGAAAAACTGTTTTTT. Amino acids: CASSEGQGNEKLFF. The rearrangement uses TRBV6-1 and TRBJ1-4; TRBD1 matches 10 bases. Per the germline V gene, CDR1 is MNHNS and CDR2 is SASEGT. Trimming cost V 3 bases and J 5 bases; bases outside gene matches: 0. CDR3 length: 14 amino acids.

The V and J genes are TRBV19 and TRBJ1-1; 8 positions agree with TRBD1. The germline V gene encodes CDR1 LNHDA and CDR2 SQIVND (reference sequence). Trimming removed 5 bases from V and 1 base from J; junction bases left unmatched: 3. This CDR3 is built from 14 residues. CDR3 DNA sequence: TGTGCCAGTAGTGCAGGACAGGGGAACACTGAAGCTTTCTTT. It is translated as CASSAGQGNTEAFF.

The V gene is TRBV6-5, the J gene TRBJ2-1, with unresolved D. Deletions cut 6 bases from V and 1 base from J, with 10 bases between. This CDR3 has 14 residues. Looked up from germline, CDR1 is MNHEY and CDR2 is SVGAGI. CDR3 region: CASRRLVSYNEQFF. The CDR3 nucleotides read TGTGCCAGCAGGCGACTGGTATCCTACAATGAGCAGTTCTTC.

This chain joins TRBV7-9 and TRBJ2-7; 8 bases match TRBD1. This CDR3 has 15 residues. J gave up 4 bases and V 5 bases, and 10 bases lay outside the gene matches. The germline gives CDR1 SEHNR, CDR2 FQNEAQ (reference sequence). The CDR3 region has the DNA TGTGCCAGCAGCGAAGGACAGGGACTTAGGTACGAGCAGTACTTC. Amino acid sequence: CASSEGQGLRYEQYF.

The chain employs TRBV5-6 and TRBJ1-1; 7 nucleotides line up with TRBD1. Germline V CDR1 and CDR2: SGHDT, YYEEEE. With 4 bases clipped from V and 1 base from J, the junction kept 4 bases outside the gene matches. This CDR3 has 14 residues. CDR3 coding DNA: TGTGCCAGCAGCCTGGGACAGTGGAACACTGAAGCTTTCTTT. Translated: CASSLGQWNTEAFF.

The rearrangement uses TRBV4-2 and TRBJ2-1; D is unclear. Per germline, CDR1 LGHNA and CDR2 YNFKEQ. The CDR3 is 13 residues long. V was cut by 1 base and J by 5 bases, with 6 bases left in between. DNA of the CDR3: TGTGCCAGCAGCCAAGCTTCGAACAATGAGCAGTTCTTC. Its protein is CASSQASNNEQFF.

The V and J genes are TRBV5-4 and TRBJ2-1, with D uncertain. This CDR3 spans 15 amino acids. Germline CDR1 and CDR2: SGHNT and YYREEE (reference sequence). The V and J ends lost 6 bases and 1 base respectively, with 14 bases between them. The CDR3 is CASINLGSSYNEQFF. The CDR3 DNA follows: TGTGCCAGCATCAATTTAGGTAGTTCCTACAATGAGCAGTTCTTC.

The sample holds a few counts of this clone. The chain links TRBV5-6 to TRBJ2-7; D gene unclear. The germline V gene has CDR1 SGHDT and CDR2 YYEEEE. The CDR3 is made up of 15 amino acids. Trimming pared 4 bases from V and 2 bases from J, leaving 16 bases between. The CDR3 DNA is TGTGCCAGCAGCCCTGGGTTAATACCGACCTACGAGCAGTACTTC. This sequence encodes CASSPGLIPTYEQYF.

The chain joins TRBV6-2 or TRBV6-3 to TRBJ2-1; tentative D call: TRBD2 (6 bases). V was clipped by 5 bases and J by 8 bases, with 22 bases between them. The CDR3 length is 16 residues. Germline V gene data show CDR1 as MNHEY and CDR2 as SVGEGT. The DNA of the CDR3 is TGTGCCAGCAGTGGAGAAACTAGCTTTGGTGGGGATGAGCAGTTCTTC. This sequence encodes CASSGETSFGGDEQFF.

The chain couples TRBV7-2 to TRBJ2-5; possibly TRBD2 for D (6 bases). Germline CDR1 is SGHTA and CDR2 is FQGNSA. The germline V and J ends were trimmed by 8 bases and 5 bases, with 21 bases remaining between them. This CDR3 comprises 15 residues. DNA for the CDR3: TGTGCCAGCGGCCGGGGTCCCGGGGGACGGGAGACCCAGTACTTC. Translated, it gives CASGRGPGGRETQYF.

This chain joins TRBV9 and TRBJ2-7, with TRBD2 identical over 7 bases. Germline V gives CDR1 SGDLS, CDR2 YYNGEE. The CDR3 loop spans 14 amino acids. The junction had 11 bases not matched to a gene; V was cut back by 2 bases and J by 9 bases. The CDR3 DNA sequence: TGTGCCAGCAGCGTTCAAGACGGGGCGGGAGCGCAGTACTTC. This gives the protein CASSVQDGAGAQYF.

The CDR3 protein is CASSAPEGVGELFF. The CDR3 DNA sequence: TGTGCCAGCAGCGCTCCGGAGGGGGTAGGGGAGCTGTTTTTT. The chain joins TRBV7-9 to TRBJ2-2; the D call may be TRBD1 or TRBD2 (6 bases each). The CDR3 spans 14 residues. The V end lost 5 bases, the J end lost 8 bases, and 15 bases lay between the germline ends. Per germline, CDR1 SEHNR and CDR2 FQNEAQ (reference sequence).

DNA for the CDR3: TGTGCCAGCAAATCTACCGGGACACCGGGTGGGGACGAGCAGTACTTC. It encodes CASKSTGTPGGDEQYF. The chain recombines TRBV28 with TRBJ2-7, with D perhaps TRBD1 (6 bases). Per germline, CDR1 MDHEN and CDR2 SYDVKM. The CDR3 is made up of 16 amino acids. The V and J ends lost 7 bases and 5 bases respectively, with 24 bases between them.

The chain combines TRBV4-1 with TRBJ2-2; D not certain. From germline, CDR1 is MGHRA and CDR2 YSYEKL. Trimming removed 1 base at V and 4 bases at J, with 4 bases between. The CDR3 has 13 amino acids. CDR3 sequence reads: CASSQVPTGELFF. Written as DNA, the CDR3 is TGCGCCAGCAGCCAAGTTCCCACCGGGGAGCTGTTTTTT.

The rearrangement joins TRBV6-2 or TRBV6-3 to TRBJ2-3, with 12 bases that match TRBD2. The J segment lost 0 bases and the V segment lost 2 bases, leaving 9 bases of the junction unmatched. CDR1 is MNHEY, CDR2 SVGEGT, per germline. This CDR3 spans 19 amino acids. CDR3 coding DNA: TGTGCCAGCAGTTACCTAAGACTAGCGGGAGCGAAAAGCACAGATACGCAGTATTTT. Its protein product is CASSYLRLAGAKSTDTQYF.